These 9 T cell receptor beta chains came from one sample sequenced in a study of T-cell reconstitution after alpha-beta-depleted transplantation in children. The TCRbeta library incorporated unique molecular identifiers. Using its own MiXCR run on the PCR reads, TCRdb lists one record per CDR3 protein. Of 260,000 or so distinct CDR3 sequences listed, around 13% were seen once; the top ten hold 2% to 3%. The sequencing here drew on PBMCs from the stem cell graft donor, taken from the stem cell graft. The receptors here all came from a human donor who donated a stem cell graft to a child with acute lymphoblastic leukemia.

This clonotype appeared many times. V usage is TRBV5-1 and J usage is TRBJ1-1; D not resolved. The CDR3 is made up of 13 amino acids. In germline, CDR1 is SGHRS, CDR2 YFSETQ. Trimming pared 3 bases from V and 3 bases from J, leaving 9 bases between. The CDR3 DNA is TGCGCCAGCAGCTCATTACGTGACACTGAAGCTTTCTTT. Translating it yields CASSSLRDTEAFF.

This chain's CDR3 is CASRRVTNEQFF. The CDR3 coding sequence is TGTGCCAGCAGGCGGGTCACGAATGAGCAGTTCTTC. V and J are TRBV6-2 or TRBV6-3 and TRBJ2-1, with D possibly matching TRBD2 (5 bases). The V gene lost 6 bases and the J gene lost 7 bases, with 10 bases spanning the gap. The V gene's germline CDR1 is MNHEY and CDR2 SVGEGT. This CDR3 contains 12 residues.

This clonotype came up many times. The chain has TRBV7-2 and TRBJ1-5; D call uncertain. V lost 1 base and J 0 bases, leaving 10 bases between the germline ends. CDR1 SGHTA and CDR2 FQGNSA come from the germline V gene. The CDR3 has 16 residues. The CDR3 coding sequence is TGTGCCAGCAGCTTAGGAGCCGCTATTAGCAATCAGCCCCAGCATTTT. It translates to CASSLGAAISNQPQHF. The full variable domain, completed using reference TRBV7-2 and TRBJ1-5, is GAGVSQSPSNKVTEKGKDVELRCDPISGHTALYWYRQSLGQGLEFLIYFQGNSAPDKSGLPSDRFSAERTGGSVSTLTIQRTQQEDSAVYLCASSLGAAISNQPQHFGDGTRLSIL.

This clonotype has a handful of counts. The chain recombines TRBV5-1 with TRBJ2-3; 8 nucleotides align to TRBD1. The CDR3 is 14 amino acids. With 5 bases clipped from V and 5 bases from J, the junction kept 7 bases outside the gene matches. The germline V gene has CDR1 SGHRS and CDR2 YFSETQ. CDR3 nucleotides: TGCGCCAGCAGTTTCCGACAGGGGAAAGATACGCAGTATTTT. Protein sequence: CASSFRQGKDTQYF.

This clonotype showed up many times. This chain links TRBV25-1 with TRBJ2-3; no clear D gene. Germline CDR1 is MGHDK and CDR2 is SYGVNS. This CDR3 region has 14 residues. V was shortened by 5 bases and J by 2 bases, with 11 bases between the two germline ends. CDR3: CASSYSGNTDTQYF. The CDR3 DNA follows: TGTGCCAGCAGTTACTCGGGCAACACAGATACGCAGTATTTT.

This clonotype was seen repeatedly, ten times or more. V usage is TRBV20-1 and J usage is TRBJ1-5; TRBD1 might be the D (6 bases). The CDR3 loop spans 14 amino acids. The V end lost 1 base, the J end lost 4 bases, and 11 bases lay between the germline ends. CDR1 is DFQATT, CDR2 SNEGSKA, per germline (reference sequence). The CDR3 DNA sequence: TGCAGTGCTAGAGGGTGGCAGGGGAATCAGCCCCAGCATTTT. This codes for CSARGWQGNQPQHF.

The table lists this clonotype with many counts. This chain joins TRBV7-2 and TRBJ2-7, with D unclear. The V end lost 1 base, the J end lost 0 bases, and 7 bases lay between the germline ends. CDR1 and CDR2 from the germline V gene are SGHTA and FQGNSA. This CDR3 has 14 residues. DNA of the CDR3: TGTGCCAGCAGCTTAGGCCAGAGCTCCTACGAGCAGTACTTC. Encoded protein: CASSLGQSSYEQYF.

This clonotype came up many times. The CDR3 reads CASSVAGQGNSPLHF. The CDR3, as DNA: TGTGCCAGCAGCGTTGCGGGACAGGGTAATTCACCCCTCCACTTT. The chain recombines TRBV9 with TRBJ1-6; 9 bases agree with TRBD1. Germline loops: CDR1 SGDLS, CDR2 YYNGEE. V was pared by 2 bases and J by 6 bases, with 3 bases of the junction left unmatched. The CDR3 runs to 15 residues.

The sample holds many counts of this clonotype. The genes are TRBV9 and TRBJ2-1, with 13 bases matching TRBD2. With V trimmed by 3 bases and J by 4 bases, 16 bases remained unmatched. The CDR3 covers 20 residues. Germline CDR1 reads SGDLS; CDR2 reads YYNGEE. This CDR3 reads CASSGGTSGKKVSDYNEQFF. The CDR3 DNA sequence: TGTGCCAGCAGCGGCGGGACTAGCGGGAAAAAAGTATCAGATTACAATGAGCAGTTCTTC.